The following is a T cell receptor (beta chain) sequence with its context. The data originate from a study of blood T cell repertoires in COVID-19. Produced via immunoSEQ multiplex PCR; TCRdb's table is partial and in-frame only. The data contain some 180,000 clones, about four fifths of them seen just once; the ten biggest clones take up roughly 19%. This TCR was recovered from a woman aged 70-85 years who had recovered from COVID-19. The sample was peripheral blood.

The CDR3 here is CACSPAGGYEQYF. In DNA form, the CDR3 reads TGTGCCTGCAGTCCAGCGGGGGGCTACGAGCAGTACTTC. The gene calls are TRBV30 and TRBJ2-7; 9 bases map to TRBD2. The CDR3 contains 13 residues. CDR1 is GTSNPN and CDR2 is SVGIG in the germline V gene (reference sequence). V gave up 6 bases and J gave up 3 bases; unmatched junction bases: 6.